The T cell receptor (beta chain) described here comes from a study of OX40 agonist ivuxolimab in advanced cancers. With respect to the entire study: The costimulatory receptor OX40 (CD134) was targeted by ivuxolimab, a fully human IgG2 agonistic monoclonal antibody. Intravenous ivuxolimab was administered to patients every 2 weeks at six dose levels: 0.01, 0.1, 0.3, 1.5, 3 and 10 mg/kg. Among the approximately 54 dose-escalation patients, about 19 had hepatocellular carcinoma, roughly 15 melanoma, 9 renal cell carcinoma and 9 head and neck cancer. In the dose-escalation cohort, roughly 80% of patients were male, and the mean age was approximately 55 years, with a range of about 23 to 85. Patients were allowed to have had prior anti-PD-1, anti-PD-L1 or anti-CTLA-4 therapy, and 40% of the dose-escalation patients had been treated with checkpoint inhibitors. Three dose-escalation patients achieved partial responses, one with hepatocellular carcinoma and two with cutaneous melanoma. The purpose of peripheral TCRbeta sequencing was to test whether ivuxolimab changed TCR sequence diversity and led to clonal T-cell expansion. The paper reports the monotherapy dose-escalation portion (N of about 54 patients) of the phase I ivuxolimab trial. What the research found in general, with its limitations: After ivuxolimab, more expanded clones were found on average in CD8+ T cells than in CD4+ T cells. In the 0.1-3.0 mg/kg groups, partial responders were among the patients with the lowest normalized peripheral clonal expansion, particularly in CD8+ T cells. At doses from 0.1 to 3.0 mg/kg, clonal expansion was seen in both CD4+ and CD8+ blood T cells between baseline and week 6. Low levels of normalized T-cell clonal expansion were also shown by some nonresponding patients. The antigen specificity of the peripheral T cells that underwent clonal expansion was not determined.

Patients with autoimmune disease history or receiving systemic immunosuppression were excluded from the trial. Peripheral blood for TCR sequencing was drawn from every dose cohort at baseline, at cycle 4 day 1 and at cycle 7 day 1. The samples were drawn from a first-in-human, open-label, multicenter phase I dose-escalation trial of ivuxolimab. Adults with locally advanced or metastatic melanoma, renal cell carcinoma, hepatocellular carcinoma or head and neck squamous cell carcinoma were enrolled in the trial. CD4+ and CD8+ T cells were sorted separately from peripheral blood before TCR sequencing. As for this clone: The antigen this receptor binds is unknown. No much larger clone exists at a distance of one base, and base qualities are not known.

Genomic DNA was extracted from sorted cells for sequencing of the TCRbeta CDR3 region. TCRbeta CDR3 regions were sequenced using the immunoSEQ Assay. What TCRdb holds here is the immuneACCESS table cut down to in-frame rearrangements. Part of the clones is not present; checked against another copy, under half of the missing clones reflect an unresolved V gene, and the others are unexplained. This sample holds roughly 120,000 clones; roughly nine tenths were observed only once. The ten top clones hold about 0.25% of the sample. CDR1 is given as SGDLS and CDR2 as YYNGEE, both from the germline V gene. The CDR3 spans 15 residues, from the cysteine through the phenylalanine. Only the CDR3 DNA is retained, 45 bases long and in frame from the first base. Germline trimming: 0 bases from V, 5 bases from J; junction bases outside gene matches: 8.

Here the chain combines TRBV9 and TRBJ2-7; TRBD1 agrees with 7 junctional bases. This clonotype originated in an adult with an advanced solid tumor such as melanoma, head and neck, liver or kidney cancer. The sequences come from CD4+ or CD8+ T cells sorted from blood, collected in a trial of the OX40 agonist ivuxolimab. The CDR3 region: CASSVGMTGNNEQYF. The nucleotide sequence is given as TGTGCCAGCAGCGTAGGAATGACAGGGAACAACGAGCAGTACTTC. Extended through the reference TRBV9 and TRBJ2-7 proteins, this CDR3 yields the full variable domain: DSGVTQTPKHLITATGQRVTLRCSPRSGDLSVYWYQQSLDQGLQFLIQYYNGEERAKGNILERFSAQQFPDLHSELNLSSLELGDSALYFCASSVGMTGNNEQYFGPGTRLTVT.